The T cell receptor beta chain under discussion was sequenced for a study of blood T cell repertoires in COVID-19. Study at large: COVID-19 samples, acute and convalescent, were from the United States, Italy and Spain. The analysed material was cDNA or gDNA that came from T cells, B-cell-depleted T cells, or PBMCs.

V was trimmed by 5 bases and J by 3 bases, leaving 13 bases between them. The CDR3 runs to 15 residues. CDR1 and CDR2 from the germline V gene are KGHDR and SFDVKD. Repertoires were generated with immunoSEQ multiplex PCR, while TCRdb's copy carries only in-frame clones and drops some. The sample has about 230,000 clones, roughly 85% seen once. Patients from Seattle were sampled longitudinally, starting during active infection. The chain has TRBV24-1 and TRBJ2-1, with D perhaps TRBD1 (7 bases). The sequence was obtained from a man between 45 and 60 years old with COVID-19, enrolled during active disease. Sequencing input: peripheral blood. The CDR3 reads CATSVQGGDYNEQFF. The CDR3 DNA reads as TGTGCCACCAGTGTGCAGGGGGGAGACTACAATGAGCAGTTCTTC.